Following are 21 T cell receptor beta chains from one sample sequenced in a study of breast tumors, draining lymph nodes, adjacent tissues. Each CDR3 protein is one row after TCRdb ran MiXCR on the multiplex PCR reads. The table lists approximately 230,000 distinct CDR3 sequences, 34% of them singletons. Axillary draining lymph nodes of breast cancer patients supplied the node samples. Sequencing was carried out using axillary lymph node tissue. The receptors here all came from a female donor with breast cancer. Some clones in this sample may be carry-over from other donors' samples.

At least ten counts were recorded for this clonotype. V gene TRBV2 combines with J gene TRBJ2-6; the D call may be TRBD1 or TRBD2 (5 bases each). The CDR3 consists of 15 residues. In germline, CDR1 is SNHLY, CDR2 FYNNEI. Trimming stripped 6 bases from V and 4 bases from J, with 13 bases between. CDR3 amino acids: CASRGTRGGANVLTF. The CDR3 DNA is TGTGCCAGCAGAGGGACCCGTGGAGGGGCCAACGTCCTGACTTTC. Together with reference TRBV2 and TRBJ2-6, the CDR3 gives the full variable domain: EPEVTQTPSHQVTQMGQEVILRCVPISNHLYFYWYRQILGQKVEFLVSFYNNEISEKSEIFDDQFSVERPDGSNFTLKIRSTKLEDSAMYFCASRGTRGGANVLTFGAGSRLTVL.

This clonotype was seen at least ten times. V usage is TRBV29-1 and J usage is TRBJ2-3, with TRBD1 identical over 10 bases. The CDR3 spans 14 residues. The J segment lost 4 bases and the V segment lost 5 bases, leaving 6 bases of the junction unmatched. CDR1 and CDR2 from the germline V gene are SQVTM and ANQGSEA. The CDR3 loop is CSVQGQGGADTQYF. The CDR3 nucleotides read TGCAGCGTTCAAGGACAGGGGGGAGCAGATACGCAGTATTTT.

This chain joins TRBV7-8 and TRBJ1-2, with D possibly matching TRBD1 (6 bases). The V end was cut by 1 base, the J end by 7 bases, with 13 bases between. This CDR3 contains 14 residues. Germline lookup yields CDR1 SGHVS and CDR2 FQNEAQ. CDR3 loop: CASSLVGGAGGYTF. The CDR3 DNA reads as TGTGCCAGCAGCTTAGTGGGGGGGGCTGGTGGCTACACCTTC.

To note about this clonotype: Just one base apart from a much larger clone, this may be a read error. Given the absence of the conserved phenylalanine or tryptophan at the CDR3 end, a read error is likely. This chain uses TRBV7-2 with TRBJ1-5; D not resolved. From germline, CDR1 is SGHTA and CDR2 FQGNSA. Trimming left V 3 bases short and J 0 bases short, with 6 bases between. This CDR3 has 14 residues. DNA of the CDR3: TGTGCCAGCAGCTTCGTTTATAGCAATCAGCCCCAGCATCTT. Translating gives CASSFVYSNQPQHL.

This clonotype came up a few times. This may come from a read error, since a much larger clone is one base off. J is TRBJ1-4 and V is TRBV19, with 8 bases matching TRBD1. This CDR3 has 15 residues. Germline V CDR1 and CDR2: LNHDA, SQIVND (reference sequence). Losses at the gene ends were 1 base for V and 8 bases for J; bases not matched to a gene: 6. The CDR3: CASSIAGAGGEKLFF. Written as DNA, the CDR3 is TGTGCCAGTAGTATAGCGGGAGCAGGGGGCGAAAAACTGTTTTTT.

This clonotype was seen many times. This sequence joins TRBV5-6 and TRBJ2-3; 11 bases are a match to TRBD1. CDR1 SGHDT and CDR2 YYEEEE come from the germline V gene. CDR3 length equals 15 residues. The V and J ends lost 4 bases and 6 bases, in that order; junction bases with no gene match: 7. CDR3 sequence (DNA): TGTGCCAGCAGCCTCACGGACAGGGGGCGTGATACGCAGTATTTT. Its translation: CASSLTDRGRDTQYF.

This clonotype has ten or more counts. The V gene is TRBV9, the J gene TRBJ1-3; D not resolved. The CDR3 extends over 16 amino acids. V gave up 0 bases and J gave up 0 bases, with 10 bases separating them. Germline V gene sequence: CDR1 SGDLS, CDR2 YYNGEE. CDR3 bases: TGTGCCAGCAGCGTAGGGCAGGCTCTCTCTGGAAACACCATATATTTT. This gives the protein CASSVGQALSGNTIYF.

This clonotype was observed many times. The chain uses TRBV6-6 and TRBJ1-2; D is uncertain. The CDR3 is 13 residues long. V gave up 6 bases and J gave up 6 bases, with 14 bases separating them. Germline V gene lookup returns CDR1 MNHNY and CDR2 SVGAGI (reference sequence). The CDR3 DNA reads as TGTGCCAGCAGGGAAGGGAGGTTTGATGGCTACACCTTC. It encodes CASREGRFDGYTF.

This clonotype occurred many times. V is TRBV11-2 and J is TRBJ2-5, with TRBD2 identical over 7 bases. The CDR3 has 14 amino acids. Trimming at V came to 2 bases and at J to 2 bases, leaving 2 bases not matched to a gene. Germline lookup yields CDR1 SGHAT and CDR2 FQNNGV. The CDR3: CASSLRTRQETQYF. For the CDR3, the DNA is TGTGCCAGCAGCTTAAGGACTAGACAAGAGACCCAGTACTTC.

There are many counts of this clonotype. This chain uses TRBV4-3 with TRBJ2-2; TRBD1 is a possible D gene (6 bases). V was clipped by 4 bases and J by 2 bases, with 17 bases between them. The CDR3 consists of 17 residues. The germline V gene has CDR1 LGHNA and CDR2 YSLEER. As DNA, the CDR3 is TGCGCCAGCAGCCTAAAGAAGATCAGGGGAAACACCGGGGAGCTGTTTTTT. This translates into CASSLKKIRGNTGELFF.

This rearrangement joins TRBV7-9 to TRBJ2-1; D is perhaps TRBD1 (7 bases). The CDR3 covers 16 residues. Germline-derived CDR1 and CDR2 are SEHNR and FQNEAQ (reference sequence). The V end lost 5 bases, the J end lost 6 bases, and 20 bases lay between the germline ends. This chain's CDR3 is CASSHGRQGMGNEQFF. The CDR3 DNA reads as TGTGCCAGCAGCCACGGGAGACAGGGTATGGGCAATGAGCAGTTCTTC.

About this clonotype itself: This is likely a read error, given that the CDR3 carries no conserved phenylalanine or tryptophan at its end. It is unclear where the CDR3 begins or ends on the DNA, so no DNA is shown, and the CDR3 is as TCRdb lists it. This rearrangement joins TRBV5-8 to TRBJ2-2. 15 amino acids form the CDR3, both terminal residues included. Germline CDR1 and CDR2: SGHTS and YDEGEE. The CDR3 loop is CATHPGLWNTGERMS.

This clonotype came up many times. The chain combines TRBV6-6 with TRBJ2-2; TRBD2 matches at 7 bases. The V gene end was trimmed by 2 bases and the J gene end by 0 bases; junction bases not matched to a gene: 6. The CDR3 is made up of 17 amino acids. Germline V gene data show CDR1 as MNHNY and CDR2 as SVGAGI (reference sequence). The CDR3 region is CASSYDRLAPNTGELFF. The CDR3 DNA reads TGTGCCAGCAGTTACGACCGACTAGCCCCGAACACCGGGGAGCTGTTTTTT.

V gene TRBV6-6 combines with J gene TRBJ2-3; D is possibly TRBD2 (5 bases). The germline V gene has CDR1 MNHNY and CDR2 SVGAGI (reference sequence). V lost 7 bases, J lost 11 bases, and 13 bases lay in between. CDR3 length: 11 residues. The CDR3: CASKVRDEQYF. CDR3 bases: TGTGCCAGCAAAGTACGGGATGAGCAGTATTTT.

Comment on this clonotype: The CDR3 ends on some other residue instead of the conserved phenylalanine or tryptophan, so this is likely a read error. The gene calls are TRBV20-1 and TRBJ1-6, with 10 bases matching TRBD1. The CDR3 contains 16 residues. In germline, CDR1 is DFQATT, CDR2 SNEGSKA (reference sequence). V gave up 4 bases and J gave up 7 bases; unmatched junction bases: 10. CDR3 in DNA: TGCAGTGCTAAGGATCGGGACAGGGGAGCCAATTCACCCCTCCACCTT. It is translated as CSAKDRDRGANSPLHL.

This clonotype showed up just a few times. The chain couples TRBV28 to TRBJ2-2; tentative D call: TRBD1 (6 bases). The CDR3 consists of 14 residues. CDR1 is MDHEN and CDR2 is SYDVKM in the germline V gene. V was pared by 7 bases and J by 5 bases, with 14 bases between. The CDR3 is CASTQGFWTGELFF. The CDR3 nucleotides read TGTGCCAGCACACAGGGTTTTTGGACCGGGGAGCTGTTTTTT.

This clonotype was detected many times. Mismatch with germline at one junction end may stem from a read error. Here the CDR3 DNA reads TGTGCCAGCAGCGAAGGGCAGGTATATAGCAATCAGCCCCAGCATTTT. Its translation is CASSEGQVYSNQPQHF. The J gene is TRBJ1-5, the V gene TRBV2; D not certain. Germline V gives CDR1 SNHLY, CDR2 FYNNEI. This CDR3 spans 16 amino acids.

J is TRBJ2-7 and V is TRBV15; 9 nucleotides match TRBD1. From germline, CDR1 is LNHNV and CDR2 YYDKDF (reference sequence). Trimming at V came to 1 base and at J to 4 bases, leaving 14 bases not matched to a gene. The CDR3 spans 18 residues. The CDR3 DNA is TGTGCCACCAGCAGAGCCCGGGACAGGGCCTTAATCTCTTACGAGCAGTACTTC. This gives the protein CATSRARDRALISYEQYF.

This clonotype was seen many times. The genes are TRBV3-1 and TRBJ2-5; TRBD2 matches at 9 bases. The CDR3 has 16 amino acids. Trimming took 4 bases from V and 6 from J; bases not matched to a gene: 12. CDR1 and CDR2 from the germline V gene are LGHDT and YNNKEL (reference sequence). As DNA, the CDR3 is TGTGCCAGCAGCCCCCGGAGAGGACTAGCGAGTCAGACCCAGTACTTC. Translated: CASSPRRGLASQTQYF.

This clonotype has a handful of counts. The V call is TRBV18, the J call TRBJ2-7; 7 bases are a match to TRBD2. Germline CDR1 and CDR2: KGHSH and LQKENI. J gave up 0 bases and V 6 bases, and 11 bases lay outside the gene matches. CDR3 length: 16 amino acids. The DNA for the CDR3 is TGTGCCAGCTCGGGGGGGAGGGAGAGCCGCTCCTACGAGCAGTACTTC. Its translation: CASSGGRESRSYEQYF. Supplemented by reference TRBV18 and TRBJ2-7, the full variable domain reads NAGVMQNPRHLVRRRGQEARLRCSPMKGHSHVYWYRQLPEEGLKFMVYLQKENIIDESGMPKERFSAEFPKEGPSILRIQQVVRGDSAAYFCASSGGRESRSYEQYFGPGTRLTVT.

The gene calls are TRBV12-3 or TRBV12-4 and TRBJ2-2, with D possibly TRBD1 on 6 matching bases. Deletions cut 6 bases from V and 0 bases from J, with 11 bases between. This CDR3 region has 15 residues. The CDR3 here is CASRAAGANTGELFF. The CDR3 region has the DNA TGTGCCAGCAGAGCGGCAGGGGCGAACACCGGGGAGCTGTTTTTT.